These 15 T cell receptor beta chains originate from one sample sequenced in a study of blood T cell repertoires in COVID-19. Generated by immunoSEQ multiplex PCR, the TCRdb table keeps only in-frame clones and is missing some. The table records 39,000 or so clones, around 80% of them present only once. Sequencing input: peripheral blood. All receptors come from a man between 60 and 70 years old in a cohort sampled during active COVID-19.

The gene calls are TRBV21-1 and TRBJ2-1; the table calls TRBD1, which could not be checked here. TRBV21-1 counts as a pseudogene. The CDR3 runs to 15 residues. CDR3 nucleotides: TGTGCCAGCAGCATCCCCCCCAGGGGTGGGAATGAGCAGTTCTTC. Translation gives CASSIPPRGGNEQFF.

The chain uses TRBV10-3 and TRBJ2-7, with 8 bases aligning to TRBD1. Per germline, CDR1 ENHRY and CDR2 SYGVKD. The CDR3 length is 12 residues. Losses at the gene ends were 8 bases for V and 5 bases for J; bases not matched to a gene: 5. CDR3 in DNA: TGTGCCATCGGACAGGGTAGGGACGAGCAGTACTTC. Amino acids: CAIGQGRDEQYF.

The chain recombines TRBV4-1 with TRBJ2-7, with 10 bases lining up with TRBD2. J lost 5 bases, V lost 4 bases, and 8 bases had no gene match. The CDR3 sequence is 15 residues long. Germline V gene sequence: CDR1 MGHRA, CDR2 YSYEKL. CDR3 protein: CASSLTPSGSNEQYF. The CDR3 region has the DNA TGCGCCAGCAGCCTCACCCCTAGCGGGAGTAACGAGCAGTACTTC.

Only a few counts were recorded for this clone. This chain uses TRBV27 with TRBJ2-7; weak D call: TRBD2 (5 bases). V lost 2 bases and J 6 bases, leaving 8 bases between the germline ends. The germline V gene has CDR1 MNHEY and CDR2 SMNVEV (reference sequence). The CDR3 covers 12 residues. In DNA form, the CDR3 reads TGTGCCAGCAGTTTACCCGGAGGCGAGCAGTACTTC. Encoded protein: CASSLPGGEQYF.

V gene TRBV5-1 combines with J gene TRBJ1-4; D is undetermined. The CDR3 has 15 amino acids. The germline CDR1 and CDR2 sequences are SGHRS and YFSETQ. V was clipped by 1 base and J by 5 bases, with 12 bases between them. CDR3 protein: CASSLTNGENEKLFF. The CDR3, as DNA: TGCGCCAGCAGCTTGACTAACGGGGAGAATGAAAAACTGTTTTTT.

The chain combines TRBV18 with TRBJ1-1; TRBD1 might be the D (5 bases). The CDR3 is 13 amino acids. Trimming left V 6 bases short and J 3 bases short, with 11 bases between. Germline V gene sequence: CDR1 KGHSH, CDR2 LQKENI. The CDR3 DNA reads as TGTGCCAGCTCCCAGGACACCTACACTGAAGCTTTCTTT. Its translation: CASSQDTYTEAFF.

The chain uses TRBV30 and TRBJ2-2, with D perhaps TRBD2 (6 bases). This CDR3 spans 16 amino acids. The germline V and J ends were trimmed by 4 bases and 2 bases, with 17 bases remaining between them. Germline assignment: CDR1 GTSNPN and CDR2 SVGIG (reference sequence). The chain's CDR3 is CAWKSYRDSNTGELFF. The CDR3 DNA reads TGTGCCTGGAAAAGCTACCGGGACTCCAACACCGGGGAGCTGTTTTTT. The full variable domain, in which reference TRBV30 and TRBJ2-2 provide the parts outside the CDR3, is SQTIHQWPATLVQPVGSPLSLECTVEGTSNPNLYWYRQAAGRGLQLLFYSVGIGQISSEVPQNLSASRPQDRQFILSSKKLLLSDSGFYLCAWKSYRDSNTGELFFGEGSRLTVL.

This clone was detected once. This chain joins TRBV6-5 and TRBJ2-7, with D maybe TRBD1 (6 bases). Germline-derived CDR1 and CDR2 are MNHEY and SVGAGI. The V and J ends lost 6 bases and 0 bases respectively, with 12 bases between them. The CDR3 spans 14 residues. CDR3 sequence reads: CASRRQANSYEQYF. CDR3 DNA sequence: TGTGCCAGCAGACGACAGGCGAACTCCTACGAGCAGTACTTC.

The genes are TRBV27 and TRBJ1-1, with D unclear. V lost 4 bases, J lost 1 base, and 22 bases lay in between. Per germline, CDR1 MNHEY and CDR2 SMNVEV (reference sequence). This CDR3 is built from 18 residues. The CDR3 here is CASSYSSATRVANTEAFF. CDR3 nucleotides: TGTGCCAGCAGTTACTCAAGCGCCACACGGGTGGCGAACACTGAAGCTTTCTTT.

Details on this clone: One end of the junction does not line up with germline, which may come from a read error. The chain couples TRBV15 to TRBJ2-2, with TRBD1 identical over 10 bases. CDR1 and CDR2 from the germline V gene are LNHNV and YYDKDF (reference sequence). The CDR3 contains 16 residues. The CDR3 nucleotides are TGTACCACCAGCAGATCGACAGGGGGCTACACCGGGGAGCTGTTTTTT. Its translation is CTTSRSTGGYTGELFF.

A few counts support this clone. The rearrangement links TRBV7-9 to TRBJ1-4, with D perhaps TRBD1 (5 bases). The V gene lost 10 bases and the J gene lost 2 bases, with 17 bases spanning the gap. The CDR3 is 15 amino acids. Germline V lookup: CDR1 SEHNR, CDR2 FQNEAQ (reference sequence). CDR3 nucleotide sequence: TGTGCCACCACGAAAGGGGCCTTCACTAATGAAAAACTGTTTTTT. It codes for CATTKGAFTNEKLFF.

The gene calls are TRBV5-4 and TRBJ2-7, with a weak D call TRBD1 (6 bases). CDR1 SGHNT and CDR2 YYREEE come from the germline V gene (reference sequence). This CDR3 region has 13 residues. Trimming took off 4 bases at V and 6 bases at J, with 14 bases between the two ends. The CDR3 loop reads CASSPTGKAEQYF. The CDR3 region has the DNA TGTGCCAGCAGCCCTACAGGGAAAGCCGAGCAGTACTTC.

The genes are TRBV7-2 and TRBJ2-7, with TRBD1 matching 9 bases. The CDR3 is 12 amino acids. The V and J ends lost 5 bases and 6 bases, in that order; junction bases with no gene match: 2. From germline, CDR1 is SGHTA and CDR2 FQGNSA. The CDR3 here is CASSKTGGEQYF. CDR3 nucleotides: TGTGCCAGCAGCAAGACAGGGGGCGAGCAGTACTTC.

The chain couples TRBV7-2 to TRBJ1-4; no definite D call. Per germline, CDR1 SGHTA and CDR2 FQGNSA. This CDR3 has 16 amino acids. V was clipped by 0 bases and J by 0 bases, with 8 bases between them. The CDR3 sequence: CASSLAGRATNEKLFF. CDR3 bases: TGTGCCAGCAGCTTAGCGGGCAGAGCAACTAATGAAAAACTGTTTTTT.

This sequence joins TRBV7-2 and TRBJ1-1; D is unresolved. Trimming left V 3 bases short and J 3 bases short, with 5 bases between. CDR3 length: 12 amino acids. Looked up from germline, CDR1 is SGHTA and CDR2 is FQGNSA. The CDR3 region is CASSFSDTEAFF. As DNA, the CDR3 is TGTGCCAGCAGCTTCTCGGACACTGAAGCTTTCTTT.